By sample share, the clone carrying this TCR beta chain is medium-sized. The authors produced cDNA by 5'RACE using 10-nucleotide random UMIs. TCRdb used MiXCR to reprocess the 5' RACE reads, holding one entry per CDR3 protein. This sample has over 30,000 distinct CDR3 sequences, with around an eighth found just once. The data are from a study of neurological immune-mediated disorders. Time point specified: longitudinal time-point 2. Among the participants, healthy controls were blood bank volunteers in Maryland, USA. The TCR originated in a woman aged 40 to 49 in good health. Sequenced: PBMCs.

Here the CDR3 DNA reads TGCGCCAGCAGCCAAAAAACAGGGTCTGGGGCCAACGTCCTGACTTTC. This translates into CASSQKTGSGANVLTF. The chain has TRBV4-3 and TRBJ2-6; D is possibly TRBD1 (6 bases). CDR3 size: 16 residues. Per germline, CDR1 LGHNA and CDR2 YSLEER. Trimming removed 2 bases at V and 1 base at J, with 9 bases between.